These T cell receptor beta chains were read from a single sample in a study of PD-L1 blockade in urothelial cancer. TCRdb's copy holds only in-frame clones and misses some; the assay was immunoSEQ multiplex PCR. Among tens of thousands of clones listed, roughly four fifths were seen once. The sample here was PBMCs, taken around atezolizumab (anti-PD-L1) treatment. The receptor set was obtained from a man in his 70s with urothelial cancer. CDR3s include the opening cysteine and the closing phenylalanine or tryptophan. D genes are given only for firm matches. A clone size is listed for some rows: how often the clone was seen (once, few, many), or a class if it is expanded.

V: TRBV5-6; D: -; J: TRBJ2-1; size: -; CDR3: CASSPQFVNEQFF; DNA: TGTGCCAGCAGCCCGCAGTTCGTCAATGAGCAGTTCTTC
V: TRBV5-1; D: -; J: TRBJ1-1; size: once; CDR3: CASSVSGTLSQTEAFF; DNA: TGCGCCAGCAGCGTTTCCGGGACACTATCTCAAACAGAAGCTTTCTTT
V: TRBV27; D: TRBD2; J: TRBJ2-1; size: -; CDR3: CASSLSTSGLSYNEQFF; DNA: TGTGCCAGCAGTTTATCTACTAGCGGACTCTCCTACAATGAGCAGTTCTTC
V: TRBV11-3; D: TRBD2; J: TRBJ2-7; size: -; CDR3: CASSFVGGYSYEQYF; DNA: TGTGCCAGCAGCTTCGTGGGAGGGTACTCCTACGAGCAGTACTTC
V: TRBV7-3; D: TRBD2; J: TRBJ2-4; size: -; CDR3: CASSLSPSGDLAKNIQYF; DNA: TGTGCCAGCAGCTTATCTCCTAGCGGGGATCTAGCCAAAAACATTCAGTACTTC
V: TRBV6-1; D: -; J: TRBJ1-1; size: -; CDR3: CASSEAQGQNTEAFF; DNA: TGTGCCAGCAGTGAAGCGCAGGGACAGAACACTGAAGCTTTCTTT
V: TRBV6-1; D: TRBD1; J: TRBJ1-1; size: -; CDR3: CASSLTGTGYTEAFF; DNA: TGTGCCAGCAGTCTGACAGGGACGGGGTACACTGAAGCTTTCTTT
V: TRBV9; D: -; J: TRBJ2-1; size: few; CDR3: CASSVAPPGADEQFF; DNA: TGTGCCAGCAGCGTAGCGCCTCCAGGGGCCGATGAGCAGTTCTTC
V: TRBV14; D: TRBD2; J: TRBJ2-1; size: -; CDR3: CASSQTPGLASREQFF; DNA: TGTGCCAGCAGCCAAACCCCGGGACTAGCGAGTCGGGAGCAGTTCTTC
V: TRBV9; D: TRBD1; J: TRBJ1-2; size: -; CDR3: CASSVAGGDYGYTF; DNA: TGTGCCAGCAGCGTAGCAGGGGGAGACTATGGCTACACCTTC
V: TRBV11-3; D: -; J: TRBJ2-7; size: few; CDR3: CASSSTYEQYF; DNA: TGTGCCAGCAGCTCCACCTACGAGCAGTACTTC
V: TRBV29-1; D: -; J: TRBJ2-6; size: -; CDR3: CSVGGFSGANVLTF; DNA: TGCAGCGTTGGCGGTTTCTCTGGGGCCAACGTCCTGACTTTC
V: TRBV10-3; D: TRBD1; J: TRBJ1-3; size: -; CDR3: CAISVGTEIYSGNTIYF; DNA: TGTGCCATCAGTGTGGGGACAGAAATTTACTCTGGAAACACCATATATTTT
V: TRBV15; D: TRBD1; J: TRBJ1-4; size: -; CDR3: CATSRDRTGDSKLFF; DNA: TGTGCCACCAGCAGAGATCGCACAGGGGATAGCAAACTGTTTTTT
V: TRBV19; D: TRBD2; J: TRBJ2-7; size: -; CDR3: CASSIASGHHEQYF; DNA: TGTGCCAGTAGTATTGCTAGCGGCCATCACGAGCAGTACTTC
V: TRBV2; D: -; J: TRBJ2-3; size: -; CDR3: CASSELADTQYF; DNA: TGTGCCAGCAGTGAGCTAGCGGATACGCAGTATTTT
V: TRBV4-2; D: TRBD1; J: TRBJ2-5; size: -; CDR3: CASSQESDRAQETQYF; DNA: TGTGCCAGCAGCCAAGAGTCGGACAGGGCACAAGAGACCCAGTACTTC
V: TRBV5-1; D: -; J: TRBJ2-5; size: -; CDR3: CASSKTIQETQYF; DNA: TGCGCCAGCAGCAAGACAATCCAAGAGACCCAGTACTTC
V: TRBV4-3; D: TRBD1; J: TRBJ1-4; size: -; CDR3: CASSQDRGLNEKLFF; DNA: TGCGCCAGCAGCCAAGACAGGGGGCTTAATGAAAAACTGTTTTTT
V: TRBV7-9; D: -; J: TRBJ2-7; size: few; CDR3: CASSLLTGYSYEQYF; DNA: TGTGCCAGCAGCCTCCTGACAGGCTACTCCTACGAGCAGTACTTC
V: TRBV6-5; D: -; J: TRBJ1-3; size: few; CDR3: CASRDLQEGNTIYF; DNA: TGTGCCAGCAGAGACTTACAGGAAGGAAACACCATATATTTT
V: TRBV9; D: TRBD1; J: TRBJ1-1; size: few; CDR3: CASSDGQGNTEAFF; DNA: TGTGCCAGCAGCGACGGACAGGGAAATACTGAAGCTTTCTTT
V: TRBV4-1; D: -; J: TRBJ2-7; size: -; CDR3: CASSQGQGTRYEQYF; DNA: TGCGCCAGCAGCCAAGGCCAGGGGACACGCTACGAGCAGTACTTC
V: TRBV20-1; D: -; J: TRBJ2-5; size: -; CDR3: CSALVGETQYF; DNA: TGCAGTGCTCTAGTAGGAGAGACCCAGTACTTC
V: TRBV4-1; D: -; J: TRBJ2-2; size: few; CDR3: CASSQGGGPVPGELFF; DNA: TGCGCCAGCAGCCAAGGGGGGGGGCCTGTTCCCGGGGAGCTGTTTTTT
V: TRBV18; D: -; J: TRBJ2-1; size: few; CDR3: CASSPRGEQFF; DNA: TGTGCCAGCTCACCAAGGGGTGAGCAGTTCTTC
V: TRBV6-1; D: -; J: TRBJ1-5; size: few; CDR3: CASSGPAGRRQPQHF; DNA: TGTGCCAGCAGTGGACCGGCTGGGAGGAGACAGCCCCAGCATTTT
V: TRBV5-1; D: TRBD1; J: TRBJ2-5; size: -; CDR3: CASSLGTGSETQYF; DNA: TGCGCCAGCAGCTTGGGGACAGGTTCGGAGACCCAGTACTTC
V: TRBV5-1; D: TRBD1; J: TRBJ1-1; size: -; CDR3: CASSLQGATNTEAFF; DNA: TGCGCCAGCAGCTTGCAGGGGGCCACGAACACTGAAGCTTTCTTT
V: TRBV30; D: TRBD1; J: TRBJ2-5; size: -; CDR3: CAWGTGGQETQYF; DNA: TGTGCCTGGGGGACAGGGGGCCAAGAGACCCAGTACTTC
V: TRBV19; D: TRBD1; J: TRBJ1-2; size: -; CDR3: CASTQGTGGYGYTF; DNA: TGTGCCAGTACCCAAGGGACAGGGGGCTATGGCTACACCTTC
V: TRBV9; D: -; J: TRBJ1-1; size: -; CDR3: CASSVEAGLAAFF; DNA: TGTGCCAGCAGCGTAGAGGCAGGGTTAGCAGCTTTCTTT
V: TRBV6-5; D: -; J: TRBJ1-6; size: -; CDR3: CASSSNQVNSPLHF; DNA: TGTGCCAGCAGTTCTAACCAAGTTAATTCACCCCTCCACTTT
V: TRBV6-1; D: TRBD2; J: TRBJ2-5; size: -; CDR3: CASSGGGAGIETQYF; DNA: TGTGCCAGCAGTGGGGGGGGTGCCGGTATAGAGACCCAGTACTTC
V: TRBV30; D: TRBD2; J: TRBJ2-7; size: -; CDR3: CAWSALSGFNHEQYF; DNA: TGTGCCTGGAGTGCCCTTAGCGGGTTTAACCACGAGCAGTACTTC